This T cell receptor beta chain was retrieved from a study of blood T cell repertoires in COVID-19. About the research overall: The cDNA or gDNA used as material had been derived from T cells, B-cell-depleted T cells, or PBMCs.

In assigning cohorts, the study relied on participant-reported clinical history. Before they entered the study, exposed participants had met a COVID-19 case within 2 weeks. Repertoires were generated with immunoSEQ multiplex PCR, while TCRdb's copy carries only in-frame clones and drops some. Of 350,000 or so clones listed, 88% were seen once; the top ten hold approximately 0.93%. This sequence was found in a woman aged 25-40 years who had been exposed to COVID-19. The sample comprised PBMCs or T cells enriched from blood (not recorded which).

CDR3 nucleotides: TGTGCCAGTAGTATAGGGCTAGCATATCCTAACAATGAGCAGTTCTTC. Encoded protein: CASSIGLAYPNNEQFF. The chain couples TRBV19 to TRBJ2-1; TRBD2 is a possible D gene (5 bases). V lost 1 base and J 5 bases, leaving 15 bases between the germline ends. The V gene's germline CDR1 is LNHDA and CDR2 SQIVND (reference sequence). CDR3 size: 16 residues.